These 14 T cell receptor beta chains share one sample of origin, sequenced in a study of cytomegalovirus exposure and HLA in healthy donors. Clones were read by immunoSEQ multiplex PCR, and TCRdb kept only the in-frame ones, dropping some. The sample lists tens of thousands of clones; about 92% were seen once. The sequencing input was PBMCs. These receptors were collected from a woman in her late teens or twenties in good health and CMV-seronegative.

This chain uses TRBV6-5 with TRBJ1-3, with D hard to call. With 4 bases removed from V and 7 bases from J, the gap between germline ends came to 14 bases. The germline CDR1 and CDR2 sequences are MNHEY and SVGAGI. The CDR3 consists of 14 residues. The CDR3 here is CASSSNSRGNTIYF. CDR3 in DNA: TGTGCCAGCAGTTCCAATTCGCGAGGTAACACCATATATTTT.

The V and J genes are TRBV19 and TRBJ2-1; D is ambiguous. Per germline, CDR1 LNHDA and CDR2 SQIVND (reference sequence). The CDR3 runs to 14 residues. Between the trimmed V and J ends, which lost 2 bases and 6 bases, there was a span of 11 bases. The CDR3 here is CASSISGFTNEQFF. In DNA form, the CDR3 reads TGTGCCAGTAGTATATCAGGCTTCACCAATGAGCAGTTCTTC.

The V gene is TRBV7-8, the J gene TRBJ2-7; TRBD2 agrees at 14 bases. V lost 0 bases to trimming and J lost 7 bases; unmatched junction nucleotides: 2. The CDR3 has 15 amino acids. Germline V CDR1 and CDR2: SGHVS, FQNEAQ. This CDR3 is CASSLAGLAGEEQYV. The DNA of the CDR3 is TGTGCCAGCAGCTTAGCGGGACTAGCGGGGGAAGAGCAGTACGTC.

The V call is TRBV5-1, the J call TRBJ1-1; perhaps TRBD1 as D (5 bases). V was cut by 1 base and J by 1 base, with 14 bases left in between. The CDR3 covers 16 residues. The germline CDR1 and CDR2 sequences are SGHRS and YFSETQ. CDR3 in amino acids: CASSLFWRGTNTEAFF. The CDR3 nucleotides read TGCGCCAGCAGCTTGTTTTGGAGGGGTACGAACACTGAAGCTTTCTTT.

CDR3 in amino acids: CASTDSGYSNQPQHF. CDR3 coding DNA: TGTGCCAGTACTGACTCAGGGTATAGCAATCAGCCCCAGCATTTT. This chain connects TRBV19 to TRBJ1-5; D may be TRBD1 (5 bases). Trimming took 7 bases from V and 0 from J, leaving 13 bases between them. CDR1 and CDR2 from the germline V gene are LNHDA and SQIVND (reference sequence). The CDR3 length is 15 residues. Together with reference TRBV19 and TRBJ1-5, the CDR3 gives the full variable domain: DGGITQSPKYLFRKEGQNVTLSCEQNLNHDAMYWYRQDPGQGLRLIYYSQIVNDFQKGDIAEGYSVSREKKESFPLTVTSAQKNPTAFYLCASTDSGYSNQPQHFGDGTRLSIL.

The rearrangement links TRBV5-4 to TRBJ2-2; tentatively, D is TRBD1 (6 bases). Trimming cost V 10 bases and J 3 bases, with 22 bases left between them. CDR3 length: 16 amino acids. Germline V CDR1 and CDR2: SGHNT, YYREEE (reference sequence). The chain's CDR3 is CAYRVGRGVYTGELFF. In DNA, the CDR3 is TGTGCCTACAGGGTAGGGCGTGGGGTCTACACCGGGGAGCTGTTTTTT.

This clone appeared once. This chain links TRBV2 with TRBJ2-2, with a possible D match to TRBD2 (6 bases). This CDR3 contains 14 residues. The V end was cut by 9 bases, the J end by 0 bases, with 11 bases between. Germline loops: CDR1 SNHLY, CDR2 FYNNEI. DNA of the CDR3: TGTGCCAGTCGTGGGACTCCGAACACCGGGGAGCTGTTTTTT. It yields the protein CASRGTPNTGELFF.

The rearrangement uses TRBV5-1 and TRBJ2-1; 9 bases fit TRBD2. Germline V lookup: CDR1 SGHRS, CDR2 YFSETQ. Germline trimming cut 6 bases from V and 9 bases from J; bases unmatched to any gene: 10. This CDR3 has 14 amino acids. The CDR3 loop reads CASTLRAGGGEQFF. CDR3 in DNA: TGCGCCAGCACCCTACGAGCGGGGGGAGGTGAGCAGTTCTTC.

This clone has a single count. J is TRBJ1-2 and V is TRBV29-1, with D unclear. Looked up from germline, CDR1 is SQVTM and CDR2 is ANQGSEA. The CDR3 has 9 residues. Trimming took 4 bases from V and 6 from J, leaving 3 bases between them. The CDR3 protein is CSVADGYTF. In DNA form, the CDR3 reads TGCAGCGTTGCGGATGGCTACACCTTC.

This chain uses TRBV10-3 with TRBJ2-7; perhaps TRBD2 as D (5 bases). The CDR3 is 15 residues long. CDR1 is ENHRY, CDR2 SYGVKD, per germline. Trimming pared 3 bases from V and 2 bases from J, leaving 14 bases between. The CDR3 is CAISEGTRGAYEQYV. CDR3 DNA sequence: TGTGCCATCAGTGAAGGAACTCGGGGTGCCTACGAGCAGTACGTC.

This sequence joins TRBV9 and TRBJ1-2; a weak D match, TRBD1 (5 bases). This CDR3 has 15 residues. The V end lost 1 base, the J end lost 3 bases, and 13 bases lay between the germline ends. Germline-derived CDR1 and CDR2 are SGDLS and YYNGEE. The CDR3 DNA is TGTGCCAGCAGCGTACATTCAGGGAGGGACTATGGCTACACCTTC. Translation: CASSVHSGRDYGYTF. Full variable domain (remainder filled in from reference TRBV9 and TRBJ1-2): DSGVTQTPKHLITATGQRVTLRCSPRSGDLSVYWYQQSLDQGLQFLIQYYNGEERAKGNILERFSAQQFPDLHSELNLSSLELGDSALYFCASSVHSGRDYGYTFGSGTRLTVV.

V is TRBV6-1 and J is TRBJ1-1; 8 bases are shared with TRBD1. J gave up 5 bases and V 7 bases, and 6 bases lay outside the gene matches. Germline V CDR1 and CDR2: MNHNS, SASEGT. The length of the CDR3 is 13 residues. The CDR3, as DNA: TGTGCCAGCACCGAGGACAGGGCTACTGAAGCTTTCTTT. Translated, it gives CASTEDRATEAFF.

V usage is TRBV6-5 and J usage is TRBJ1-1; D is uncertain. The ends were cut back, 0 bases at V and 6 bases at J, with 11 bases in the middle. Germline lookup yields CDR1 MNHEY and CDR2 SVGAGI. This CDR3 is 14 amino acids long. The CDR3 DNA reads as TGTGCCAGCAGTTACTCGACCGGAGAGGCTGAAGCTTTCTTT. It codes for CASSYSTGEAEAFF.

V gene TRBV6-6 combines with J gene TRBJ2-1; 11 bases are a match to TRBD2. Losses at the gene ends were 2 bases for V and 5 bases for J; bases not matched to a gene: 2. The germline gives CDR1 MNHNY, CDR2 SVGAGI (reference sequence). The CDR3 covers 15 residues. The CDR3 protein is CASSYPTSGNNEQFF. The CDR3 bases are TGTGCCAGCAGTTACCCGACTAGCGGGAACAATGAGCAGTTCTTC.